Presented here are 11 T cell receptor beta chains from one specimen sequenced in a study of cytomegalovirus exposure and HLA in healthy donors. Use of 60 Vbeta and 13 Jbeta primers characterized the PCR. Some clones are missing from TCRdb's copy, which holds only in-frame ones; the method was immunoSEQ multiplex PCR. The sample holds about 200,000 clones, roughly four fifths seen once. The sample comprised PBMCs. Every receptor here comes from a woman in her thirties or forties in good health and CMV-seronegative.

The chain employs TRBV29-1 and TRBJ2-1; 9 bases line up with TRBD2. The CDR3 covers 13 residues. J was trimmed by 4 bases and V by 6 bases; bases with no gene match: 4. Per the germline V gene, CDR1 is SQVTM and CDR2 is ANQGSEA. For the CDR3, the DNA is TGCAGCGTCGGACTAGCGAATTACAATGAGCAGTTCTTC. It translates to CSVGLANYNEQFF.

A few counts support this clone. The genes are TRBV27 and TRBJ1-5; 11 bases are a match to TRBD1. This CDR3 comprises 15 residues. CDR1 is MNHEY, CDR2 SMNVEV, per germline (reference sequence). V lost 5 bases and J lost 5; bases outside the gene matches: 5. The CDR3 nucleotides are TGTGCCAGCAGTCCGGACAGGGGGCGTCATCAGCCCCAGCATTTT. It is translated as CASSPDRGRHQPQHF.

In DNA, the CDR3 is TGTGCTAGTGGTTTGGTATATGGGGACAGGGGGCTCAAAGGTAATCAGCCCCAGCATTTT. Protein sequence: CASGLVYGDRGLKGNQPQHF. V is TRBV12-5 and J is TRBJ1-5; TRBD1 matches 12 bases. V trimming: 0 bases; J trimming: 4 bases; junction bases outside the gene matches: 13. Germline V gene lookup returns CDR1 LGHNT and CDR2 FRNRAP. The CDR3 sequence is 20 residues long.

This sequence joins TRBV6-4 and TRBJ2-7; 10 positions agree with TRBD1. CDR3 length equals 14 residues. The germline gives CDR1 MRHNA, CDR2 SNTAGT. Losses at the gene ends were 7 bases for V and 3 bases for J; bases not matched to a gene: 6. The CDR3: CASIAGQGIYEQYF. CDR3 nucleotide sequence: TGTGCCAGCATCGCGGGACAGGGGATCTACGAGCAGTACTTC.

The table lists this clone with a few counts. The chain uses TRBV6-5 and TRBJ1-5, with D unclear. This CDR3 spans 14 amino acids. Germline V lookup: CDR1 MNHEY, CDR2 SVGAGI. Trimming cost V 6 bases and J 4 bases, with 13 bases left between them. This chain's CDR3 is CASRTNTGNQPQHF. For the CDR3, the DNA is TGTGCCAGCAGGACAAATACGGGAAATCAGCCCCAGCATTTT.

V usage is TRBV13 and J usage is TRBJ2-5; 9 bases align to TRBD2. The CDR3 contains 14 residues. Germline trimming cut 5 bases from V and 5 bases from J; bases unmatched to any gene: 6. The germline gives CDR1 PRHDT, CDR2 FYEKMQ (reference sequence). This CDR3 is CASSLGLAEETQYF. The CDR3 nucleotides are TGTGCCAGCAGCCTGGGACTAGCCGAGGAGACCCAGTACTTC.

V usage is TRBV2 and J usage is TRBJ2-5, with D possibly matching TRBD1 (5 bases). The CDR3 totals 13 residues. The ends were cut back, 5 bases at V and 10 bases at J, with 17 bases in the middle. Germline CDR1 and CDR2: SNHLY and FYNNEI. This CDR3 is CASSLQVSHGQYF. DNA of the CDR3: TGTGCCAGCAGTCTACAGGTTTCCCACGGCCAGTACTTC.

The V gene is TRBV29-1, the J gene TRBJ2-7, with D hard to call. Trimming left V 5 bases short and J 0 bases short, with 5 bases between. Germline V gene sequence: CDR1 SQVTM, CDR2 ANQGSEA. This CDR3 contains 11 residues. The CDR3 sequence: CSVYSSYEQYF. The CDR3 nucleotides are TGCAGCGTTTACAGCTCCTACGAGCAGTACTTC.

V usage is TRBV28 and J usage is TRBJ1-4; the D is unclear. Trimming cost V 0 bases and J 8 bases, with 10 bases left between them. The CDR3 has 14 amino acids. Germline loops: CDR1 MDHEN, CDR2 SYDVKM. The CDR3 protein is CASSLWGSGEKLFF. CDR3 DNA: TGTGCCAGCAGTTTATGGGGGAGTGGGGAAAAACTGTTTTTT.

The chain uses TRBV6-5 and TRBJ1-2; no clear D gene. V was shortened by 0 bases and J by 9 bases, with 11 bases between the two germline ends. Germline values: CDR1 MNHEY, CDR2 SVGAGI. CDR3 length: 13 residues. CDR3 sequence reads: CASSYSGLASYTF. The CDR3 DNA sequence: TGTGCCAGCAGTTACTCTGGATTAGCTAGCTACACCTTC.

The chain recombines TRBV29-1 with TRBJ1-2; no reliable D call. The CDR3 sequence is 11 residues long. From germline, CDR1 is SQVTM and CDR2 ANQGSEA. The V gene lost 7 bases and the J gene lost 3 bases, with 9 bases spanning the gap. For the CDR3, the DNA is TGCAGCGCTATGTCTGACTATGGCTACACCTTC. It yields the protein CSAMSDYGYTF.